The rows below give T cell receptor beta chains drawn from one sample of a study of T cell responses to AZD1222 COVID-19 vaccine. The method was immunoSEQ multiplex PCR; TCRdb's version includes in-frame clones alone and lacks a portion of them. The repertoire has 110,000 or so clones, more than 70% of them found once; the top ten carry about 6.8%. Specimen: peripheral blood, collected 28 days after the second AZD1222 dose. Receptor source: an adult who received the AZD1222 COVID-19 vaccine. Each CDR3 is given without its conserved first and last residue.

j_call: TRBJ1-5; v_call: TRBV28; cdr3_aa: ASSPTPRQPQH
j_call: TRBJ1-5; v_call: TRBV12-3/TRBV12-4; cdr3_aa: ASSLASNQPQH
j_call: TRBJ2-7; v_call: TRBV6-2/TRBV6-3; cdr3_aa: ASSYPRQGRSEQY
j_call: TRBJ2-2; v_call: TRBV7-2; cdr3_aa: ASSTRDSGELF
j_call: TRBJ1-2; v_call: TRBV7-2; cdr3_aa: ASSSRDRENYGYT
j_call: TRBJ2-3; v_call: TRBV4-3; cdr3_aa: ASSQSVSGGTDTQY
j_call: TRBJ2-1; v_call: TRBV3-1/TRBV3-2; cdr3_aa: ASRRTGSYNEQF
j_call: TRBJ1-2; v_call: TRBV3-1/TRBV3-2; cdr3_aa: ASWGQGAEGYT
j_call: TRBJ2-3; v_call: TRBV20-1; cdr3_aa: SASLPFTDTQY
j_call: TRBJ2-1; v_call: TRBV12-3/TRBV12-4; cdr3_aa: ASSLRANEQF
j_call: TRBJ2-7; v_call: TRBV10-3; cdr3_aa: AIRTTGSSYEQY
j_call: TRBJ2-7; v_call: TRBV5-1; cdr3_aa: ASSSGGNPLSEQY
j_call: TRBJ1-1; v_call: TRBV5-1; cdr3_aa: ASSSGQGNTEAF
j_call: TRBJ1-2; v_call: TRBV10-3; cdr3_aa: AISEGTGALYGYT
j_call: TRBJ1-3; v_call: TRBV9; cdr3_aa: ASSVEAGGLGNTIY